This paragraph covers one TCR beta chain sequence. What it binds is unknown. This record belongs to a study of T cell repertoires in cytomegalovirus infection. TCRdb re-called the reads with MiXCR, one entry per CDR3 protein. The sample yields around 540,000 distinct CDR3 sequences, more than 30% seen once. The input for sequencing was cultured PBMCs, taken from culture after CMV antigen stimulation. The clonotype was recovered from a human donor in good health (CMV status not recorded). Some clones in this sample may be carry-over from other donors' samples.

The CDR3 reads CSVEWLAGRETQYF. In DNA form, the CDR3 reads TGCAGCGTTGAATGGCTAGCGGGACGGGAGACCCAGTACTTC. The V and J genes are TRBV29-1 and TRBJ2-5, with TRBD2 identical over 9 bases. Per germline, CDR1 SQVTM and CDR2 ANQGSEA. V was pared by 2 bases and J by 5 bases, with 6 bases of the junction left unmatched. The CDR3 consists of 14 residues.